This T cell receptor (beta chain) was retrieved from a study of T-cell memory formation after mild COVID-19. Study results and limitations: Clones that contracted from day 15 to 85 had balanced CD4/CD8; later expanders were CD4+ biased. Mainly CM and EM harbored the contracting CD4+ clones; mainly EMRA harbored the CD8+ ones. Pre-infection memory carried some responding clones, suggesting that cross-reactive memory joined.

Details on this clonotype: Its antigen is unidentified.

J gave up 4 bases and V 6 bases, and 8 bases lay outside the gene matches. Germline assignment: CDR1 SQVTM and CDR2 ANQGSEA. The CDR3 has 15 amino acids. TCRdb fed the 5' RACE reads into MiXCR, producing one record per CDR3 protein. The table shows hundreds of thousands of distinct CDR3 sequences, with approximately 19% occurring only once. This clonotype was obtained from a man aged 18 to 35 who had mild COVID-19 (a few samples of this study predate the infection). Cell type and time point are not known. The gene calls are TRBV29-1 and TRBJ2-3; 12 bases align to TRBD2. Sequencing input: PBMCs or a T cell subset sorted from them (not recorded which). The CDR3 DNA sequence: TGCAGCGTGGTCCTAGCGGGGGGGCCACCAGATACGCAGTATTTT. This codes for CSVVLAGGPPDTQYF.